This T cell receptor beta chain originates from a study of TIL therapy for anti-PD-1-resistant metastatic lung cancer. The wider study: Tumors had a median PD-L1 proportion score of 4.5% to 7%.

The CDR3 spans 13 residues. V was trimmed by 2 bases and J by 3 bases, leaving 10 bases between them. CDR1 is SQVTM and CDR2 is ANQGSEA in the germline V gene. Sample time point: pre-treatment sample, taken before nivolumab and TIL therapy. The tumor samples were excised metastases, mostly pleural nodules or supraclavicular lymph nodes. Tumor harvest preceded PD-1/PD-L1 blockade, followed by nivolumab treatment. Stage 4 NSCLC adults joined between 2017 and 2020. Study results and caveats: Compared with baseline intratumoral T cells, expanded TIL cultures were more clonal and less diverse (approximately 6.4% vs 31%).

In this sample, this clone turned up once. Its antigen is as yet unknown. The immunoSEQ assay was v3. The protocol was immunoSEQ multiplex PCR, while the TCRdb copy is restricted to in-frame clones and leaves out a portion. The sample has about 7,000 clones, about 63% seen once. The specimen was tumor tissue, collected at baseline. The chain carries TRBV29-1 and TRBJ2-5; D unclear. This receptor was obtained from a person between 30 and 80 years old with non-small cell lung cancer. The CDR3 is CSVEQVAKETQYF. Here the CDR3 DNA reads TGCAGCGTTGAACAGGTTGCGAAAGAGACCCAGTACTTC.